This TCR beta chain appears in the sequencing data of a study of patients and donors after allogeneic stem cell transplantation. The CDR3 loop spans 12 amino acids. Looked up from germline, CDR1 is SEHNR and CDR2 is FQNEAQ (reference sequence). Deletions cut 1 base from V and 2 bases from J, with 3 bases between. MiXCR, run by TCRdb on the RT-PCR reads, gives a single entry per CDR3 protein. The sample yields fewer than 180,000 distinct CDR3 sequences, approximately 35% seen once. The TCR sequence derives from a human donor who was either an allogeneic HSCT recipient or a stem cell or donor lymphocyte infusion donor (not recorded which). It is not recorded whose cells these are; they may come from a transplant donor. The sequenced sample consisted of blood, either unsorted or a sorted T cell fraction (not recorded which). V is TRBV7-9 and J is TRBJ2-7; D uncertain. DNA of the CDR3: TGTGCCAGCAGCTTAGACACCTACGAGCAGTACGTC. As protein: CASSLDTYEQYV.